The count of the clone carrying this T cell receptor (beta chain) is one. The data were produced by immunoSEQ multiplex PCR, yet TCRdb's version contains in-frame clones alone and is incomplete. Among tens of thousands of clones listed, more than 70% were seen once. These data are taken from a study of OX40 agonist ivuxolimab in advanced cancers. Germline loops: CDR1 SGHVS, CDR2 FNYEAQ. The CDR3 length is 14 residues. The sequenced sample was CD4+ or CD8+ T cells sorted from blood, obtained in a trial of the OX40 agonist ivuxolimab. The chain has TRBV7-6 and TRBJ2-5; TRBD1 matches at 11 bases. The DNA end is a closer match to TRBJ2-7, so the J assignment may be wrong. The receptor's source is an adult with an advanced solid tumor such as melanoma, head and neck, liver or kidney cancer. CDR3 in DNA: TGTGCCAGCAGCTTGGACGGGACAGGGGGCGAGCAGTACTTC. This codes for CASSLDGTGGEQYF.